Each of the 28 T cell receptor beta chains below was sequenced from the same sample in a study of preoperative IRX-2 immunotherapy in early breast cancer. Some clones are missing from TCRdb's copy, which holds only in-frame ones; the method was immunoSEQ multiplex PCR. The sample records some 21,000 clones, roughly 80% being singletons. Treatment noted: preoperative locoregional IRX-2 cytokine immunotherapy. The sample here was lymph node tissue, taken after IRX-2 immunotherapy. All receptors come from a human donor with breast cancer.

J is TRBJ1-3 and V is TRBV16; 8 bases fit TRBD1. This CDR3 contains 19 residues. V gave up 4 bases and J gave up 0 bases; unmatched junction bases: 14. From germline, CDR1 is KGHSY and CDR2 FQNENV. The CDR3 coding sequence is TGTGCCAGCAGCCCTCGTGCCGGGACAGGTTCGGGCTCTGGAAACACCATATATTTT. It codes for CASSPRAGTGSGSGNTIYF.

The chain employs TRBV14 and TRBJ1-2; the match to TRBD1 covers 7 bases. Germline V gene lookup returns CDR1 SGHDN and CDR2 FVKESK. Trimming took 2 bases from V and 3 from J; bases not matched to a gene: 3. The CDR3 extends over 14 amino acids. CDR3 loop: CASSQSGGDYGYTF. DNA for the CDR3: TGTGCCAGCAGCCAATCAGGGGGTGACTATGGCTACACCTTC.

DNA of the CDR3: TGTGCCAGCAGTATCTTGGGGACCGGGAACACTGAAGCTTTCTTT. Translating it yields CASSILGTGNTEAFF. The V gene is TRBV6-8, the J gene TRBJ1-1; TRBD1 is a possible D gene (5 bases). The V end lost 5 bases, the J end lost 1 base, and 14 bases lay between the germline ends. Germline V gene data show CDR1 as MNHGY and CDR2 as SAAAGT. This CDR3 spans 15 amino acids.

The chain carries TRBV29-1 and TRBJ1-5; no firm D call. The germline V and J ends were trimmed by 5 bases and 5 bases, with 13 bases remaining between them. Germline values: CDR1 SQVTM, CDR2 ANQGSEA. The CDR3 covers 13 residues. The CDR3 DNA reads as TGCAGCGTTACGAAGGGCGGTGATCAGCCCCAGCATTTT. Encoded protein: CSVTKGGDQPQHF.

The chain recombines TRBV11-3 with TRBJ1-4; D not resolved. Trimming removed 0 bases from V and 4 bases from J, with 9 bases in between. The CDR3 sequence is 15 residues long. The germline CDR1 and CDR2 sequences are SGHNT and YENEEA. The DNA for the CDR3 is TGTGCCAGCAGCTTAGATCTCGGGTTTAATGAAAAACTGTTTTTT. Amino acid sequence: CASSLDLGFNEKLFF. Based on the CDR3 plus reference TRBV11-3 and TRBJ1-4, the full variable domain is EAGVVQSPRYKIIEKKQPVAFWCNPISGHNTLYWYLQNLGQGPELLIRYENEEAVDDSQLPKDRFSAERLKGVDSTLKIQPAELGDSAVYLCASSLDLGFNEKLFFGSGTQLSVL.

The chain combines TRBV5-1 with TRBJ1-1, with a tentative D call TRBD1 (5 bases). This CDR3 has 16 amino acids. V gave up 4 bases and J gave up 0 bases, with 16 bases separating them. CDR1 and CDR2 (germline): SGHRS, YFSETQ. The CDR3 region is CASSQTTGLMNTEAFF. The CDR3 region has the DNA TGCGCCAGCAGCCAGACAACAGGTCTGATGAACACTGAAGCTTTCTTT.

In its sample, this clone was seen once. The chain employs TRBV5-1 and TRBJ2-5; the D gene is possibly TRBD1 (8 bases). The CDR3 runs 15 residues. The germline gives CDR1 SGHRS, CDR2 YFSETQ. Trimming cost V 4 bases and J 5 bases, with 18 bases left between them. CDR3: CASSHGQGGDETQYF. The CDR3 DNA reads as TGCGCCAGCAGCCATGGACAGGGAGGGGATGAGACCCAGTACTTC.

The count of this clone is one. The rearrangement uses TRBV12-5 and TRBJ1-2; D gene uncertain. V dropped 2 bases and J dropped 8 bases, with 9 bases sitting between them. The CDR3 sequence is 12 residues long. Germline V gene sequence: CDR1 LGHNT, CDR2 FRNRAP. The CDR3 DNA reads TGTGCTAGTGGTTTGACCATGGGAGGCTACACCTTC. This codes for CASGLTMGGYTF.

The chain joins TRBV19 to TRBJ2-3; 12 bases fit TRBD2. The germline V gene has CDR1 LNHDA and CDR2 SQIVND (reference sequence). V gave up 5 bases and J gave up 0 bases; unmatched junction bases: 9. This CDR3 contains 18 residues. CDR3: CASSVTSGSRSSTDTQYF. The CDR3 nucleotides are TGTGCCAGTAGTGTGACTAGCGGGAGTCGGTCTAGCACAGATACGCAGTATTTT.

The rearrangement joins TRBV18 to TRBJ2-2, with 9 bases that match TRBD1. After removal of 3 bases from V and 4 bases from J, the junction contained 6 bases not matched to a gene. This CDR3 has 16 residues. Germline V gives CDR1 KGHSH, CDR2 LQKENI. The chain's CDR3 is CASSPRDRDATGELFF. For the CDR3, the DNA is TGTGCCAGCTCACCTCGGGACAGGGATGCCACCGGGGAGCTGTTTTTT.

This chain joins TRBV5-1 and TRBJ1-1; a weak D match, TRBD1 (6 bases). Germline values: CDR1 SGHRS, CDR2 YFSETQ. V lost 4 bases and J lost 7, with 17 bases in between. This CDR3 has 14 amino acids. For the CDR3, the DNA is TGCGCCAGCAGCCAGTTCGGACAGCTACTTGAAGCTTTCTTT. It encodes CASSQFGQLLEAFF.

The CDR3 sequence: CASSGRQDGQETQYF. CDR3 DNA: TGTGCCAGCAGTGGCCGACAGGACGGTCAGGAGACCCAGTACTTC. This chain uses TRBV6-8 with TRBJ2-5; D possibly corresponds to TRBD1 (6 bases). The CDR3 totals 15 residues. Germline V lookup: CDR1 MNHGY, CDR2 SAAAGT. The V end lost 5 bases, the J end lost 5 bases, and 18 bases lay between the germline ends.

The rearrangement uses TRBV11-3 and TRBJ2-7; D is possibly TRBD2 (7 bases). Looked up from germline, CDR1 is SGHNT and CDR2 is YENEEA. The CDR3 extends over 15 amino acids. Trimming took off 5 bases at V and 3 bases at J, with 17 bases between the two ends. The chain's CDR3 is CASSRVGGQFYEQYF. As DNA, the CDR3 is TGTGCCAGCAGCCGCGTGGGGGGGCAATTCTACGAGCAGTACTTC.

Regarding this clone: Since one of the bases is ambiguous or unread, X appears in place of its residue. This CDR3 is CASGRELYXQYF. CDR3 nucleotides: TGTGCCAGTGGGCGGGAACTTTACRAGCAGTACTTC. This chain links TRBV28 with TRBJ2-7; perhaps TRBD2 as D (6 bases). Germline CDR1 MDHEN, CDR2 SYDVKM. The CDR3 loop spans 12 amino acids. V shed 9 bases and J shed 8 bases, with 17 bases lying between them.

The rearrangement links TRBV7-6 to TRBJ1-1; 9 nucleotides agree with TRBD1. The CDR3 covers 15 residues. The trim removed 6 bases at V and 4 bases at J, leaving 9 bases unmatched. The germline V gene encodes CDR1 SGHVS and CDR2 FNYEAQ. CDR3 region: CASSRTDRGSTEAFF. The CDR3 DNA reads TGTGCCAGCAGTCGAACGGACAGGGGAAGCACTGAAGCTTTCTTT.

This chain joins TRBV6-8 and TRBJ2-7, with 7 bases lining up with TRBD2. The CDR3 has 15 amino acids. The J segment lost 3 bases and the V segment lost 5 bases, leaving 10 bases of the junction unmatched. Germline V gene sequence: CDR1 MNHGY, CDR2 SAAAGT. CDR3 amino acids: CASSPTRPSGYEQYF. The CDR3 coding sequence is TGTGCCAGCAGTCCTACCCGGCCTAGCGGCTACGAGCAGTACTTC.

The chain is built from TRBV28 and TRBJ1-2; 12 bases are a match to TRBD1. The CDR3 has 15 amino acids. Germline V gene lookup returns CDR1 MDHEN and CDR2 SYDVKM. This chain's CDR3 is CAIGGQGANFNGYTF. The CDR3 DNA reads TGTGCTATAGGGGGACAGGGGGCGAACTTCAATGGCTACACCTTC.

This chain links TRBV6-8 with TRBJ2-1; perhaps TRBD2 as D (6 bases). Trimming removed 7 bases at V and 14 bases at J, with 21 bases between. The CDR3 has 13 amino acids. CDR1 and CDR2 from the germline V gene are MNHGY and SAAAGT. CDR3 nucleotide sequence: TGTGCCAGCACCAATTCCCCCGGGAGTCAAAAGTTCTTC. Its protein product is CASTNSPGSQKFF.

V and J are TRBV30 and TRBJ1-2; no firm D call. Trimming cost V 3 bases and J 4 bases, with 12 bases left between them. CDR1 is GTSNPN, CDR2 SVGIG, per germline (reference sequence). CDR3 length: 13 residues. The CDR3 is CAWSPGSIYGYTF. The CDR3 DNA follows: TGTGCCTGGAGCCCCGGGTCCATCTATGGCTACACCTTC. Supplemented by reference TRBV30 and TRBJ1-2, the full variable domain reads SQTIHQWPATLVQPVGSPLSLECTVEGTSNPNLYWYRQAAGRGLQLLFYSVGIGQISSEVPQNLSASRPQDRQFILSSKKLLLSDSGFYLCAWSPGSIYGYTFGSGTRLTVV.

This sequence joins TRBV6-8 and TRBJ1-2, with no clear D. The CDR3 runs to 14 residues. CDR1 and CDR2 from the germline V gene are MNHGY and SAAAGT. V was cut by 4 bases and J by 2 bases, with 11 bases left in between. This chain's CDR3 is CASSSTGRNYGYTF. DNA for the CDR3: TGTGCCAGCAGTTCCACCGGACGGAACTATGGCTACACCTTC.

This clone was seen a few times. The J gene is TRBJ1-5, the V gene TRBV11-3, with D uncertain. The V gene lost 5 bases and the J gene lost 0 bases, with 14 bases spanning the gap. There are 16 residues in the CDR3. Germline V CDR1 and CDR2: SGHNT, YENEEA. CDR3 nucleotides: TGTGCCAGCAGCCCGAACTCAGTTTATAGCAATCAGCCCCAGCATTTT. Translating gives CASSPNSVYSNQPQHF.

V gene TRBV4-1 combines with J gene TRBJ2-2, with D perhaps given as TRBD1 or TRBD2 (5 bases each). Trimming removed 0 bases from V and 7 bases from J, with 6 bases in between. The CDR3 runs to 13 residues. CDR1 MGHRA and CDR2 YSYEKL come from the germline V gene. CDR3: CASSQERGGELFF. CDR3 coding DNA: TGCGCCAGCAGCCAAGAGAGGGGCGGGGAGCTGTTTTTT.

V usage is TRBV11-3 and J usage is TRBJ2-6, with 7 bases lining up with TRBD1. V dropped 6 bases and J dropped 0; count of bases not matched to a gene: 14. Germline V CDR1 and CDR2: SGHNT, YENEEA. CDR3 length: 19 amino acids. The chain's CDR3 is CASRPNRDRLNSGANVLTF. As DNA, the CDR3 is TGTGCCAGCAGACCGAACCGGGACAGACTTAACTCTGGGGCCAACGTCCTGACTTTC.

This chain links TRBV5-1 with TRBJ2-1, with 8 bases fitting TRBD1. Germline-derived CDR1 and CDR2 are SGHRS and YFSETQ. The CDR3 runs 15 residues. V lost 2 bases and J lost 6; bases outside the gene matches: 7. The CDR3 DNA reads TGCGCCAGCAGCTTAAGGACAGGGTTTTCCAATGAGCAGTTCTTC. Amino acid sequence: CASSLRTGFSNEQFF.

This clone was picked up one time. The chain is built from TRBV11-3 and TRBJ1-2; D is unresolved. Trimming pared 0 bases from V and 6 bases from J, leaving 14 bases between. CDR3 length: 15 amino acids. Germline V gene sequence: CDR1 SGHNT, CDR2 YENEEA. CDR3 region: CASSLDGHPMNGYTF. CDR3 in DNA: TGTGCCAGCAGCTTAGATGGCCACCCTATGAATGGCTACACCTTC. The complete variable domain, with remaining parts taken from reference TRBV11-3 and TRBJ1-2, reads EAGVVQSPRYKIIEKKQPVAFWCNPISGHNTLYWYLQNLGQGPELLIRYENEEAVDDSQLPKDRFSAERLKGVDSTLKIQPAELGDSAVYLCASSLDGHPMNGYTFGSGTRLTVV.

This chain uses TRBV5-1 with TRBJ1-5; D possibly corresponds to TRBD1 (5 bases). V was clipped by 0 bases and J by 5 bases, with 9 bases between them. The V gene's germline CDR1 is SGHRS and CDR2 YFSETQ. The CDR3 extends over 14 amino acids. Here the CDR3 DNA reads TGCGCCAGCAGCTTGGCCGGGGGGGATCAGCCCCAGCATTTT. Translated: CASSLAGGDQPQHF.

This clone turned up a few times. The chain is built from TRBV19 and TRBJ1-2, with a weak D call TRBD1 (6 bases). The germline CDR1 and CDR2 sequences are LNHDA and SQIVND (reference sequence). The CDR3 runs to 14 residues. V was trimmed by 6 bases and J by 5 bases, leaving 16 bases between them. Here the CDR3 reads CASREQGPGYGYTF. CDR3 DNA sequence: TGTGCCAGTAGGGAACAGGGACCGGGGTATGGCTACACCTTC.

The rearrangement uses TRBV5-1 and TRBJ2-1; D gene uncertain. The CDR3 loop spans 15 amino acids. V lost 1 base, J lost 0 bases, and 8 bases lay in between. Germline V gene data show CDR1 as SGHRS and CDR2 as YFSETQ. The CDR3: CASSLRPSSYNEQFF. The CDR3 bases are TGCGCCAGCAGCTTGCGGCCGAGCTCCTACAATGAGCAGTTCTTC.